The entry that follows covers one T cell receptor beta chain sequence. The antigen it recognizes is unknown. The record has no base qualities; no much larger clone is one base away. The meaning of the sample's time point label: baseline before first vaccination. Samples from vaccinated people were obtained from the UK trials COV001 and COV002, which included a single-blind randomized controlled phase 2/3 trial of AZD1222 (ChAdOx1 nCoV-19) in healthy adults. Trial participant PBMC samples were collected at day 0 and day 28 after the second dose for TCRbeta chain sequencing. The CDR3 regions of human TCRbeta chains were analyzed by immunosequencing. The study's own analysis went as follows. TCRs in the repertoires were matched against a reference library of SARS-CoV-2-specific TCRs that had been generated with the MIRA antigen-specificity platform. Breadth meant the fraction of unique TCRs that were SARS-CoV-2-associated, whereas depth meant the fraction of total T cells that were SARS-CoV-2-associated. Using the MIRA data, each spike-specific TCR was assigned both to the spike region to which the TCR was reactive and to a CD4 or CD8 class. Log10-transformed breadth and depth values were compared by one-way ANOVA with Sidak's multiple comparisons tests. The immuneACCESS repertoire file appears here via TCRdb, limited to in-frame rearrangements. These files lack a portion of the clones; in checked studies, under half of the deficit traces to unresolved V genes, and the cause of the others is not known. From that table come the V and J calls and clone size; the DNA was used to work out D and trimming. Recorded for this sample are 77,000 or so clones; over 75% of them occurred a single time. The ten top clones hold roughly 31% of the sample.

This entry is derived from a study of T cell responses to AZD1222 COVID-19 vaccine (dated by TCRdb to the early 2020s). About the investigation overall: AZD1222 recipients whose second dose came at about 4 weeks and those whose second dose came at about 12 weeks were combined into one group, since spike-specific TCR depth and breadth did not differ between the two schedules. TCR sequencing covered more than 230 trial participants: 200 to 210 given two doses of AZD1222 and approximately 25 given two doses of MenACWY control vaccine. Trial participants were enrolled by age into 18-55, 56-69 and 70-plus year subgroups, with around 150, 28 and 57 TCR-sequenced participants respectively. General conclusions and limits of the study: In the small 56-69-year group, the increase in depth fell short of significance, most likely because of low power. After two AZD1222 doses, spike-specific TCR breadth and depth were significantly higher than at day 0 and than in MenACWY recipients. Nearly half of unique spike-specific TCRs reportedly recognized epitopes outside regions mutated in the B.1.351 and B.1.1.7 variants. Most participants were white British and females outnumbered males, and the authors suggested that clonal diversity may have been underestimated. Because no day 14 peak-response samples were available, the repertoires could be characterized only after the peak T cell response. The vaccine-associated CD4 TCRs covered the entire spike protein, and the dominant responses fell in regions 160-218 and 743-854. Conclusions about previously exposed vaccinees are limited, since just a handful of AZD1222 recipients were seropositive for SARS-CoV-2 at baseline.

Sequences were derived from peripheral blood, sampled on day 0 of AZD1222 vaccination. The TCR originated in an adult in good health.

The DNA sequence is as follows: TGTGCCAGCAGTTACGAAAGGCTCCATCGGCGCAATGAGCAGTTCTTC. Its coded protein is CASSYERLHRRNEQFF. The chain couples TRBV6-5 to TRBJ2-1, with no reliable assignment of the D segment. There are 16 amino acids in the CDR3, from cysteine to phenylalanine inclusive. The retained sequence is limited to the CDR3, 48 bases, with the frame set at the first base. The junction carries 17 bases between V and J, which are trimmed by 2 bases and 6 bases respectively. The germline V gene encodes CDR1 MNHEY and CDR2 SVGAGI.